Listed here is a single TCR beta chain. Its specificity is not known. Purity exceeded 98% in all sorted populations. Every isolated RNA sample was fully reverse transcribed, so sequencing captured expressed TCRB transcripts. Here immunoSEQ multiplex PCR was the method, and the copy in TCRdb shows in-frame clones only, minus some. The sample records approximately 170,000 clones, around 63% being singletons. These data are taken from a study of beta chain features in type 1 diabetes. At the level of the study: In age, gender and cell yields, patients were similar to healthy donors. Findings and caveats of the study: The naive, central memory and Treg TCRB repertoires showed an apparent similarity that was greater among patients than among healthy donors. There was no resolution here of whether HLA type influences TCRB rearrangement. Among all four CD4+ subsets, Type 1 diabetes patients had TCRB CDR3s that were moderately but significantly shorter.

The CDR3 totals 14 residues. Germline V gives CDR1 SGHTA, CDR2 FQGNSA. V was shortened by 1 base and J by 2 bases, with 8 bases between the two germline ends. The TCR originated in a man aged 25 to 45 with type 1 diabetes. The rearrangement uses TRBV7-2 and TRBJ1-2; D is perhaps TRBD1 (6 bases). The specimen was naive CD4+ T cells from blood. The CDR3 loop is CASSLGTGNYGYTF. Written as DNA, the CDR3 is TGTGCCAGCAGCTTAGGCACAGGGAACTATGGCTACACCTTC.